This TCR beta chain was captured in a study of T cells after posttransplantation cyclophosphamide. General observations from the study: Skin or GI-infiltrating T cells shared few TRB sequences with blood. Donor CD8+ memory clones often dominated recipient blood repertoires at later times. After PTCy, TRB diversity resembled that of CNI/methotrexate controls.

Using immunoSEQ multiplex PCR, the repertoire was profiled, and TCRdb retains in-frame clones only, with some absent. This sample has about 11,000 clones, with around four fifths found just once. In regard to this clone: Its antigen remains unknown.

After removal of 1 base from V and 6 bases from J, the junction contained 8 bases not matched to a gene. The CDR3 covers 16 residues. The V gene's germline CDR1 is LNHNV and CDR2 YYDKDF (reference sequence). Treatment was busulfan-fludarabine conditioning, a marrow graft, and cyclophosphamide on days +3 and +4. This clonotype originated in a female patient aged 50-59 years who received an allogeneic stem cell transplant from a related donor, was CMV-positive, and had no GVHD. Some T cells may be graft donor cells. The sample consisted of PBMCs, taken 1755 days after allogeneic stem cell transplant with posttransplant cyclophosphamide. The chain couples TRBV15 to TRBJ2-7; 11 nucleotides agree with TRBD2. In nucleotides, the CDR3 is TGTGCCACCAGCAGAGCCACTAGCGGGAGTGGATTCGAGCAGTACTTC. This codes for CATSRATSGSGFEQYF.